This TCR beta chain was sequenced during a study of blood T cell repertoires in COVID-19. Study details: Acute and convalescent COVID-19 samples came from the United States, Italy and Spain. The cDNA or gDNA used as material had been derived from T cells, B-cell-depleted T cells, or PBMCs.

CDR3 size: 17 residues. Trimming removed 6 bases at V and 2 bases at J, with 22 bases between. The germline V gene encodes CDR1 SGHAT and CDR2 FQNNGV. In the original workflow: Reference gene primers were amplified, and this amplification served to estimate nucleated cell counts. Clones were read by immunoSEQ multiplex PCR, and TCRdb kept only the in-frame ones, dropping some. The V and J calls and clone size come from that table; D and trimming were worked out from the DNA. This table holds roughly 86,000 clones, about four fifths found once. The source material was peripheral blood. The sequence derives from a man in his sixties with acute or convalescent COVID-19. The chain joins TRBV11-2 to TRBJ2-5; maybe TRBD2 (6 bases). CDR3 loop: CASRAGQGTLIQETQYF. CDR3 DNA sequence: TGTGCCAGCAGAGCGGGCCAAGGGACTCTAATACAAGAGACCCAGTACTTC.